The 27 T cell receptor beta chains below come from one sample, sequenced in a study of blood T cell repertoires in COVID-19. Assay: immunoSEQ multiplex PCR; the TCRdb copy retains only in-frame clones and omits some. Of approximately 140,000 clones listed, 85% are singletons. What was sequenced was peripheral blood. The receptors were sampled from a woman aged 40 to 50 with active or convalescent COVID-19.

V and J are TRBV7-2 and TRBJ1-3; D not resolved. This CDR3 is 15 amino acids long. Trimming pared 4 bases from V and 8 bases from J, leaving 18 bases between. Looked up from germline, CDR1 is SGHTA and CDR2 is FQGNSA. The CDR3 sequence is CASSSGLQRRDTIYF. CDR3 nucleotides: TGTGCCAGCAGCTCTGGACTGCAGAGGAGGGACACCATATATTTT.

The chain employs TRBV7-9 and TRBJ1-1; D perhaps matches TRBD1 (5 bases). Deletions cut 5 bases from V and 6 bases from J, with 28 bases between. The germline gives CDR1 SEHNR, CDR2 FQNEAQ (reference sequence). The CDR3 length is 18 residues. CDR3 loop: CASSAPLGTPGIGPEAFF. CDR3 coding DNA: TGTGCCAGCAGCGCCCCCCTCGGGACTCCTGGTATAGGGCCTGAAGCTTTCTTT.

The V and J genes are TRBV27 and TRBJ2-3; a weak D match, TRBD1 (6 bases). The CDR3 extends over 17 amino acids. The V gene's germline CDR1 is MNHEY and CDR2 SMNVEV (reference sequence). V lost 3 bases to trimming and J lost 0 bases, with 16 bases between them. In DNA, the CDR3 is TGTGCCAGCAGTTTCCCCCAGGGGCATTCTAGCACAGATACGCAGTATTTT. Translating it yields CASSFPQGHSSTDTQYF.

The V gene is TRBV2, the J gene TRBJ1-2; the D gene is possibly TRBD1 (5 bases). The V gene lost 5 bases and the J gene lost 7 bases, with 14 bases spanning the gap. CDR3 length: 13 amino acids. CDR1 SNHLY and CDR2 FYNNEI come from the germline V gene. The CDR3 region has the DNA TGTGCCAGCAGTAGAGAGACAGTCGCTGGCTACACCTTC. It translates to CASSRETVAGYTF.

This clone was seen once. CDR3 residues: CASSEGSSRLYGYTF. The CDR3 nucleotides are TGTGCCAGCAGTGAAGGGAGTTCAAGGCTATATGGCTACACCTTC. The rearrangement uses TRBV6-1 and TRBJ1-2; D is unclear. CDR1 is MNHNS and CDR2 is SASEGT in the germline V gene. The ends were cut back, 1 base at V and 5 bases at J, with 14 bases in the middle. This CDR3 is 15 amino acids long.

The CDR3 reads CASSSGMANTGELFF. For the CDR3, the DNA is TGTGCCAGCAGCTCGGGGATGGCGAACACCGGGGAGCTGTTTTTT. The V and J genes are TRBV5-5 and TRBJ2-2, with D maybe TRBD2 (5 bases). Trimming pared 3 bases from V and 0 bases from J, leaving 9 bases between. The germline gives CDR1 SGHKS, CDR2 YYEKEE (reference sequence). CDR3 length equals 15 residues.

Concerning this clone: The sample carries other DNA sequences with the same CDR3. This chain links TRBV5-1 with TRBJ1-2; D might be TRBD1 (5 bases). Trimming left V 0 bases short and J 3 bases short, with 12 bases between. The germline V gene encodes CDR1 SGHRS and CDR2 YFSETQ. CDR3 size: 15 residues. Here the CDR3 DNA reads TGCGCCAGCAGCTTGGGTCAGGGTAGGGACTATGGCTACACCTTC. Encoded protein: CASSLGQGRDYGYTF.

The gene calls are TRBV6-2 or TRBV6-3 and TRBJ2-2, with TRBD1 identical over 8 bases. Trimming removed 2 bases from V and 1 base from J; junction bases left unmatched: 12. The CDR3 consists of 19 residues. Germline CDR1 MNHEY, CDR2 SVGEGT. The CDR3: CASSYGIGQGPLNTGELFF. DNA of the CDR3: TGTGCCAGCAGTTACGGCATCGGACAGGGACCGTTGAACACCGGGGAGCTGTTTTTT.

The J gene is TRBJ2-1, the V gene TRBV6-5; D is undetermined. Per germline, CDR1 MNHEY and CDR2 SVGAGI. Trimming stripped 6 bases from V and 9 bases from J, with 15 bases between. CDR3 length equals 13 residues. CDR3 sequence reads: CASSPPTRTEQFF. Written as DNA, the CDR3 is TGTGCCAGCAGCCCCCCCACTCGTACTGAGCAGTTCTTC.

The V call is TRBV5-1, the J call TRBJ2-1; 9 bases map to TRBD1. The CDR3 runs 15 residues. The ends lost 2 bases at V and 4 bases at J; junction bases unmatched: 4. Germline V gives CDR1 SGHRS, CDR2 YFSETQ. For the CDR3, the DNA is TGCGCCAGCAGCTTCGGACAGGGGATATACAATGAGCAGTTCTTC. Protein: CASSFGQGIYNEQFF.

This clone was observed once. This chain uses TRBV12-2 with TRBJ1-2; the D call TRBD1 from the table was never checked on the DNA. TRBV12-2 is reported as a pseudogene. This CDR3 has 18 residues. The CDR3 loop reads CASRLPHHMGTGTYGYTF. DNA for the CDR3: TGTGCAAGTCGCTTACCCCACCACATGGGGACAGGGACCTATGGCTACACCTTC.

Here the CDR3 reads CAISVLLNTEAFF. The CDR3 DNA follows: TGTGCCATCAGTGTCCTACTCAACACTGAAGCTTTCTTT. The chain uses TRBV10-3 and TRBJ1-1; no clear D gene. The CDR3 contains 13 residues. Germline CDR1 and CDR2: ENHRY and SYGVKD. V shed 4 bases and J shed 2 bases, with 8 bases lying between them.

The CDR3: CSVGQTSPNTEAFF. DNA of the CDR3: TGCAGCGTCGGCCAGACAAGCCCGAACACTGAAGCTTTCTTT. The J gene is TRBJ1-1, the V gene TRBV29-1, with D unresolved. Trimming stripped 6 bases from V and 1 base from J, with 15 bases between. Germline V gene data show CDR1 as SQVTM and CDR2 as ANQGSEA. CDR3 length equals 14 residues.

The V gene is TRBV6-1, the J gene TRBJ2-1, with D possibly being TRBD2 (6 bases). Trimming took 2 bases from V and 0 from J, leaving 14 bases between them. This CDR3 region has 17 residues. Germline V gene data show CDR1 as MNHNS and CDR2 as SASEGT. The CDR3 reads CASSERRGTLSYNEQFF. CDR3 in DNA: TGTGCCAGCAGTGAAAGGAGGGGTACACTCTCCTACAATGAGCAGTTCTTC.

The rearrangement links TRBV25-1 to TRBJ2-7; 7 positions agree with TRBD1. The CDR3 is 12 residues long. Germline loops: CDR1 MGHDK, CDR2 SYGVNS. The junction had 5 bases not matched to a gene; V was cut back by 9 bases and J by 3 bases. Here the CDR3 reads CASTGTDYEQYF. The CDR3 region has the DNA TGTGCCAGTACCGGGACAGACTACGAGCAGTACTTC.

This rearrangement joins TRBV24-1 to TRBJ2-1, with 8 positions matching TRBD2. The germline V gene has CDR1 KGHDR and CDR2 SFDVKD. The CDR3 extends over 15 amino acids. V lost 4 bases and J lost 8; bases outside the gene matches: 9. The CDR3 DNA is TGTGCCACCAGTGACTCTCGGGGGGGTGGCGATGAGCAGTTCTTC. Protein product: CATSDSRGGGDEQFF.

The V call is TRBV5-6, the J call TRBJ2-7; weak D call: TRBD1 (6 bases). The CDR3 has 14 residues. V lost 5 bases, J lost 0 bases, and 12 bases lay in between. Germline CDR1 SGHDT, CDR2 YYEEEE. CDR3 coding DNA: TGTGCCAGCAGGGACAGCGTCCGCTCCTACGAGCAGTACTTC. As protein: CASRDSVRSYEQYF.

In its sample, this clone was seen once. The V call is TRBV6-5, the J call TRBJ2-5, with 10 bases matching TRBD2. CDR1 is MNHEY and CDR2 is SVGAGI in the germline V gene. The ends lost 4 bases at V and 0 bases at J; junction bases unmatched: 5. The CDR3 consists of 16 residues. CDR3 sequence: CASSSGTSAYQETQYF. CDR3 in DNA: TGTGCCAGCAGTTCGGGGACTAGCGCTTACCAAGAGACCCAGTACTTC.

This rearrangement joins TRBV28 to TRBJ1-5, with D perhaps matching TRBD1 (6 bases). Looked up from germline, CDR1 is MDHEN and CDR2 is SYDVKM. The CDR3 has 14 residues. V was cut by 6 bases and J by 4 bases, with 13 bases left in between. CDR3: CASSPRDKNQPQHF. The CDR3 DNA sequence: TGTGCCAGCAGCCCTAGGGACAAAAATCAGCCCCAGCATTTT. The full variable domain, completed using reference TRBV28 and TRBJ1-5, is DVKVTQSSRYLVKRTGEKVFLECVQDMDHENMFWYRQDPGLGLRLIYFSYDVKMKEKGDIPEGYSVSREKKERFSLILESASTNQTSMYLCASSPRDKNQPQHFGDGTRLSIL.

The chain has TRBV6-5 and TRBJ2-2; the D gene is possibly TRBD1 (6 bases). Germline V gene data show CDR1 as MNHEY and CDR2 as SVGAGI. The CDR3 spans 14 residues. Trimming stripped 8 bases from V and 2 bases from J, with 12 bases between. CDR3 sequence (DNA): TGTGCCAGCCGGGCAGGGGTTAACACCGGGGAGCTGTTTTTT. This translates into CASRAGVNTGELFF.

V usage is TRBV6-5 and J usage is TRBJ1-2; no reliable D call. The CDR3 is 15 residues long. V shed 6 bases and J shed 2 bases, with 16 bases lying between them. Per the germline V gene, CDR1 is MNHEY and CDR2 is SVGAGI. The CDR3 sequence: CASSINGGSNYGYTF. CDR3 nucleotides: TGTGCCAGCAGCATAAATGGAGGGTCCAACTATGGCTACACCTTC.

The chain carries TRBV27 and TRBJ2-7; 12 bases match TRBD2. Germline lookup yields CDR1 MNHEY and CDR2 SMNVEV (reference sequence). The CDR3 contains 17 residues. The trim removed 4 bases at V and 2 bases at J, leaving 9 bases unmatched. The CDR3 coding sequence is TGTGCCAGCAGTTCCATTCGACTAGCGGGGGCGCCCTACGAGCAGTACTTC. Its translation: CASSSIRLAGAPYEQYF.

The chain combines TRBV5-1 with TRBJ1-1, with D possibly matching TRBD1 (5 bases). In germline, CDR1 is SGHRS, CDR2 YFSETQ. The CDR3 contains 13 residues. Trimming removed 4 bases from V and 6 bases from J, with 13 bases in between. Written as DNA, the CDR3 is TGCGCCAGCAGCCCCGCCGGGGGGGCTGAAGCTTTCTTT. Protein product: CASSPAGGAEAFF. The full variable domain, its missing parts supplied by reference TRBV5-1 and TRBJ1-1, is KAGVTQTPRYLIKTRGQQVTLSCSPISGHRSVSWYQQTPGQGLQFLFEYFSETQRNKGNFPGRFSGRQFSNSRSEMNVSTLELGDSALYLCASSPAGGAEAFFGQGTRLTVV.

This clone was counted a single time. The sample carries other DNA sequences with the same CDR3. The chain links TRBV6-2 or TRBV6-3 to TRBJ1-5, with a tentative D call TRBD1 (5 bases). Germline CDR1 MNHEY, CDR2 SVGEGT. V was pared by 3 bases and J by 1 base, with 10 bases between. The CDR3 consists of 15 residues. The CDR3 loop reads CASSYQGLSNQPQHF. The CDR3 DNA follows: TGTGCCAGCAGTTATCAGGGATTAAGCAATCAGCCCCAGCATTTT.

The chain joins TRBV11-2 to TRBJ1-3; D unclear. V was clipped by 4 bases and J by 8 bases, with 21 bases between them. The germline V gene has CDR1 SGHAT and CDR2 FQNNGV. The CDR3 totals 16 residues. CDR3 in amino acids: CASSSRMGWSLDTIYF. The CDR3 DNA reads TGTGCCAGCAGCTCTAGGATGGGTTGGTCCCTAGACACCATATATTTT.

This rearrangement joins TRBV28 to TRBJ1-5; a weak D match, TRBD1 (6 bases). The CDR3 runs 15 residues. Trimming took off 3 bases at V and 9 bases at J, with 18 bases between the two ends. Germline CDR1 is MDHEN and CDR2 is SYDVKM. The CDR3 is CASSLAGALYGPQHF. The DNA for the CDR3 is TGTGCCAGCAGTTTGGCAGGGGCCCTCTATGGGCCCCAGCATTTT.

The rearrangement links TRBV21-1 to TRBJ1-1; TRBD1, the D gene given by the table, was not confirmed from the DNA. TRBV21-1 is deemed a pseudogene. CDR3 length: 18 amino acids. The CDR3 reads CASSKALGQGRMNTEAFF. CDR3 coding DNA: TGTGCCAGCAGCAAAGCGTTGGGACAGGGGAGGATGAACACTGAAGCTTTCTTT.